The rows below give T cell receptor beta chains drawn from one sample of a study of graft-versus-host responses after intestinal transplantation. The protocol was immunoSEQ multiplex PCR, while the TCRdb copy is restricted to in-frame clones and leaves out a portion. Of over 100,000 clones in the sample, about 92% were seen once. Their specific antigens are unknown. Here the sequenced sample was unstimulated CD4+ T cells sorted from spleen or lymph node cells, taken before transplant. These receptors all come from a human donor who was the organ donor for an intestinal transplant. Each CDR3 is given with its conserved first and last residue. The order of the fields is D gene, J gene, V gene, clone size, CDR3 protein, CDR3 DNA. D genes are given only for firm matches. Where a row states a size, it is once, few, many or the class of an expanded clone; other rows omit it.

TRBD1 TRBJ2-7 TRBV28 NA CASSPGTGARGYEQYF TGTGCCAGCAGCCCCGGGACAGGGGCCAGAGGCTACGAGCAGTACTTC
NA TRBJ1-2 TRBV6-1 NA CASSRTGKSGYTF TGTGCCAGCAGTAGAACAGGGAAGAGTGGCTACACCTTC
NA TRBJ2-3 TRBV21-1 NA CASSKVCTSGRYTQYF TGTGCCAGCAGCAAAGTGTGTACTAGCGGGAGATATACGCAGTATTTT
NA TRBJ2-3 TRBV19 NA CASRREDPDTQYF TGTGCCAGTAGGAGGGAGGACCCGGATACGCAGTATTTT
NA TRBJ2-7 TRBV25-1 NA CASSNYRQGREYEQYF TGTGCCAGCAGTAACTACCGACAGGGGAGGGAGTACGAGCAGTACTTC
TRBD1 TRBJ1-2 TRBV28 NA CASSETGGGGYTF TGTGCCAGCAGTGAGACAGGGGGCGGTGGCTACACCTTC
TRBD2 TRBJ2-1 TRBV5-1 NA CASSVSSGSTEQFF TGCGCCAGCAGCGTATCTAGCGGGAGTACTGAGCAGTTCTTC
TRBD2 TRBJ2-1 TRBV7-2 NA CASSLALVASGNYNEQFF TGTGCCAGCAGCTTAGCGCTAGTGGCTAGCGGGAACTACAATGAGCAGTTCTTC
NA TRBJ2-1 TRBV7-2 NA CASSLAASGFLYNEQFF TGTGCCAGCAGCTTAGCAGCTTCTGGGTTCTTATACAATGAGCAGTTCTTC
NA TRBJ2-7 TRBV6-5 NA CASGKGGPSYEQYF TGTGCCAGCGGAAAGGGTGGTCCCTCCTACGAGCAGTACTTC
NA TRBJ1-2 TRBV4-1 NA CASSQEEVSSVGYGYTF TGCGCCAGCAGCCAAGAAGAGGTCTCTTCTGTCGGCTATGGCTACACCTTC
NA TRBJ1-1 TRBV7-6 once CASSFNSYTEAFF TGTGCCAGCAGCTTCAATTCTTACACTGAAGCTTTCTTT
TRBD2 TRBJ2-2 TRBV4-1 NA CASSQVLAGGSPRGELFF TGCGCCAGCAGCCAAGTGCTAGCGGGAGGGTCCCCAAGAGGGGAGCTGTTTTTT
TRBD1 TRBJ1-2 TRBV6-6 NA CASSTTGGYGYTF TGTGCCAGCAGTACGACAGGGGGCTATGGCTACACCTTC
TRBD2 TRBJ2-1 TRBV5-4 NA CASSFQREGYNEQFF TGTGCCAGCAGCTTCCAGCGGGAGGGCTACAATGAGCAGTTCTTC
NA TRBJ1-2 TRBV19 NA CASSIPTGVNYGYTF TGTGCCAGTAGTATCCCTACAGGAGTCAACTATGGCTACACCTTC
NA TRBJ1-1 TRBV6-6 few CASTPSYGRVGEAFF TGTGCCAGCACCCCCTCCTATGGGCGGGTCGGTGAAGCTTTCTTT